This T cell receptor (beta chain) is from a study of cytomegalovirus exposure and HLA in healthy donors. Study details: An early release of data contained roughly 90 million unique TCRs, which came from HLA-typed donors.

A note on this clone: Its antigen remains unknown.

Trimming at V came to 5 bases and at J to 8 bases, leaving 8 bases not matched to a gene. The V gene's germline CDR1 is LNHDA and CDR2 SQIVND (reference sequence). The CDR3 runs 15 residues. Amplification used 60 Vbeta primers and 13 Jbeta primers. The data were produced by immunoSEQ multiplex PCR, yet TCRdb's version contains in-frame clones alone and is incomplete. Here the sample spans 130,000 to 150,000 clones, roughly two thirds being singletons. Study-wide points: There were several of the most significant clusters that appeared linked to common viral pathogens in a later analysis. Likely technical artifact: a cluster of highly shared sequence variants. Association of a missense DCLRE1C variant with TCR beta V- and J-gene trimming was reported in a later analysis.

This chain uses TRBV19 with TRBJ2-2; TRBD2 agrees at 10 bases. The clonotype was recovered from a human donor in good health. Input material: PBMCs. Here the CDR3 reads CASSPASGGGGELFF. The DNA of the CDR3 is TGTGCCAGTAGTCCGGCTAGCGGGGGAGGTGGGGAGCTGTTTTTT. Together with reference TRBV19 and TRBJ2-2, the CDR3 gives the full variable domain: DGGITQSPKYLFRKEGQNVTLSCEQNLNHDAMYWYRQDPGQGLRLIYYSQIVNDFQKGDIAEGYSVSREKKESFPLTVTSAQKNPTAFYLCASSPASGGGGELFFGEGSRLTVL.